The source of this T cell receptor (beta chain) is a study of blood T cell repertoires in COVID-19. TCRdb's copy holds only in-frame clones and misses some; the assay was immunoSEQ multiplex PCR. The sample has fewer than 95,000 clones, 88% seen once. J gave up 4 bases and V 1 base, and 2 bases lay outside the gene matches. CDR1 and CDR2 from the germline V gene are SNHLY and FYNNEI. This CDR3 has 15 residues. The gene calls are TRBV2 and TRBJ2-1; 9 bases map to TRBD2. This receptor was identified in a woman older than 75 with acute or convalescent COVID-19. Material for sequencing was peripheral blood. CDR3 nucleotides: TGTGCCAGCAGTGAAGGACTAGCGGCGTACAATGAGCAGTTCTTC. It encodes CASSEGLAAYNEQFF.